This T cell receptor beta chain was found in a study of shared clonotypes between healthy human individuals. Study results and limitations: Exclusively blood specimens were collected; tissue repertoires likely differ. Having only a few donors restricted how much genetic and exposure-history diversity was captured.

The protocol was immunoSEQ multiplex PCR, while the TCRdb copy is restricted to in-frame clones and leaves out a portion. The repertoire consists of roughly 1,800,000 clones, with about 95% occurring once and the leading ten covering roughly 1.2%. The CDR3 consists of 16 residues. Germline V CDR1 and CDR2: SEHNR, FQNEAQ (reference sequence). V lost 5 bases to trimming and J lost 6 bases; unmatched junction nucleotides: 15. It was CD45RO-negative cells, positively selected for CCR7, that made up naive CD8 cells, with terminally differentiated effector memory CD45RA+ cells excluded. Every one of the donors was a Caucasian adult that lived in Nashville, Tennessee. In the case of this clone: No antigen is known for it.

This chain joins TRBV7-9 and TRBJ1-2; 7 bases are a match to TRBD1. Sequences were obtained from naive CD8+ T cells sorted from blood. The receptor was isolated from a man between 18 and 35 years old in good health. For the CDR3, the DNA is TGTGCCAGCAGCCCCCCGTGGGCGACAGGGTTTAATGGCTACACCTTC. Translating it yields CASSPPWATGFNGYTF.